This passage covers 20 T cell receptor beta chains from one sample sequenced in a study of CD8+CD57+ T cells in acquired aplastic anemia. TCR beta VDJ and CDR3 were profiled, and genomic DNA was the template. TCRdb re-analysed the reads in MiXCR, keeping a single row per CDR3 protein. This table holds about 200,000 distinct CDR3 sequences, about 62% found once. Those patients picked for sequencing had displayed CD8+CD57+ cell expansion on flow cytometry. Sequencing was done on a sample of sorted CD4+, CD8+, or CD8+CD57+ T cells (not recorded which) from PBMCs. The receptors originated from a human donor with aplastic anemia.

The table lists this clonotype with a few counts. The rearrangement uses TRBV5-4 and TRBJ1-2; D call uncertain. Per the germline V gene, CDR1 is SGHNT and CDR2 is YYREEE (reference sequence). V lost 3 bases to trimming and J lost 2 bases, with 11 bases between them. This CDR3 has 14 amino acids. Written as DNA, the CDR3 is TGTGCCAGCAGCTCAGCCGGACCGAACTATGGCTACACCTTC. It yields the protein CASSSAGPNYGYTF.

This chain links TRBV9 with TRBJ2-2; D is uncertain. This CDR3 is built from 11 residues. V was trimmed by 3 bases and J by 7 bases, leaving 4 bases between them. Germline loops: CDR1 SGDLS, CDR2 YYNGEE. CDR3 nucleotide sequence: TGTGCCAGCAGCGCACTCGGGGAGCTGTTTTTT. Translating gives CASSALGELFF.

The J gene is TRBJ2-6, the V gene TRBV7-3; D could derive from TRBD1 or TRBD2 (7 bases each). Germline CDR1 SGHTA, CDR2 FQGTGA. The ends were cut back, 5 bases at V and 0 bases at J, with 14 bases in the middle. The CDR3 runs to 17 residues. The CDR3 is CASSGGRDSSGANVLTF. CDR3 nucleotides: TGTGCCAGCAGCGGTGGGAGGGACAGCTCTGGGGCCAACGTCCTGACTTTC.

The chain carries TRBV2 and TRBJ1-1, with a tentative D call TRBD1 (5 bases). CDR1 is SNHLY and CDR2 is FYNNEI in the germline V gene. The CDR3 consists of 14 residues. Trimming removed 4 bases from V and 2 bases from J, with 11 bases in between. The CDR3 sequence is CASSGLTENTEAFF. The CDR3 nucleotides are TGTGCCAGCAGTGGGTTGACAGAAAACACTGAAGCTTTCTTT. Looking up the rest from reference TRBV2 and TRBJ1-1 gives the full variable domain: EPEVTQTPSHQVTQMGQEVILRCVPISNHLYFYWYRQILGQKVEFLVSFYNNEISEKSEIFDDQFSVERPDGSNFTLKIRSTKLEDSAMYFCASSGLTENTEAFFGQGTRLTVV.

Remarks on this clonotype: One end of the junction varies from germline; a read error may be responsible. The J gene is TRBJ2-2, the V gene TRBV19; D unclear. This CDR3 comprises 14 residues. Germline V CDR1 and CDR2: LNHDA, SQIVND (reference sequence). The CDR3 coding sequence is TGCGCCAGTAGTATAGTATCTAGCACCGGGGAGCTGTTTTTT. Translation gives CASSIVSSTGELFF.

The rearrangement links TRBV29-1 to TRBJ2-2; 9 nucleotides match TRBD2. The germline CDR1 and CDR2 sequences are SQVTM and ANQGSEA. J lost 4 bases, V lost 6 bases, and 9 bases had no gene match. The CDR3 contains 15 residues. The CDR3 sequence: CSVRAGGEVTGELFF. In nucleotides, the CDR3 is TGCAGCGTCCGAGCGGGGGGCGAAGTCACCGGGGAGCTGTTTTTT.

V gene TRBV20-1 combines with J gene TRBJ1-2, with D possibly being TRBD1 (6 bases). This CDR3 region has 15 residues. Germline loops: CDR1 DFQATT, CDR2 SNEGSKA (reference sequence). Trimming pared 0 bases from V and 3 bases from J, leaving 14 bases between. This chain's CDR3 is CSARDFGGGHYGYTF. The CDR3 DNA sequence: TGCAGTGCTAGAGATTTCGGTGGGGGCCACTATGGCTACACCTTC.

This sequence joins TRBV24-1 and TRBJ2-3, with D unresolved. The CDR3 has 14 residues. Trimming cost V 3 bases and J 3 bases, with 9 bases left between them. Germline V lookup: CDR1 KGHDR, CDR2 SFDVKD. The CDR3, as DNA: TGTGCCACCAGTGATGTCACCGGGACAGATACGCAGTATTTT. This gives the protein CATSDVTGTDTQYF.

The chain carries TRBV10-2 and TRBJ1-3, with D tentatively TRBD1 (5 bases). The CDR3 loop spans 13 amino acids. V lost 7 bases and J lost 0, with 7 bases in between. Germline CDR1 reads WSHSY; CDR2 reads SAAADI. The CDR3 sequence: CASIDSSGNTIYF. DNA of the CDR3: TGCGCCAGCATCGACAGCTCTGGAAACACCATATATTTT.

This chain uses TRBV5-6 with TRBJ1-4; TRBD1 matches at 7 bases. After removal of 2 bases from V and 7 bases from J, the junction contained 5 bases not matched to a gene. Germline V gene data show CDR1 as SGHDT and CDR2 as YYEEEE. The CDR3 is made up of 14 amino acids. CDR3 loop: CASSLDRVAEKLFF. The CDR3, as DNA: TGTGCCAGCAGCTTAGACAGGGTTGCTGAAAAACTGTTTTTT.

The chain uses TRBV20-1 and TRBJ1-2, with 8 bases that match TRBD1. V shed 6 bases, J shed 6 bases, and the junction held 9 bases outside the gene matches. The germline V gene encodes CDR1 DFQATT and CDR2 SNEGSKA (reference sequence). This CDR3 comprises 13 residues. The DNA of the CDR3 is TGCAGTGCGACCAGTCGGACAGGGAATGGCTACACCTTC. It is translated as CSATSRTGNGYTF.

This clonotype was detected ten times or more. The rearrangement joins TRBV3-1 to TRBJ2-5; 8 nucleotides line up with TRBD2. This CDR3 has 14 residues. Germline CDR1 LGHDT, CDR2 YNNKEL (reference sequence). V trimming: 4 bases; J trimming: 2 bases; junction bases outside the gene matches: 3. CDR3 coding DNA: TGTGCCAGCAGCCGCACTAGCGGTCAAGAGACCCAGTACTTC. It yields the protein CASSRTSGQETQYF.

J is TRBJ1-1 and V is TRBV27, with D possibly TRBD1 on 6 matching bases. Germline V lookup: CDR1 MNHEY, CDR2 SMNVEV (reference sequence). V was clipped by 4 bases and J by 5 bases, with 11 bases between them. This CDR3 spans 13 amino acids. In DNA, the CDR3 is TGTGCCAGCAGTTGGGGGGGCTTGACTGAAGCTTTCTTT. Encoded protein: CASSWGGLTEAFF.

The gene calls are TRBV20-1 and TRBJ2-1; possible D gene TRBD2, 6 bases. V dropped 6 bases and J dropped 7 bases, with 13 bases sitting between them. CDR1 is DFQATT, CDR2 SNEGSKA, per germline (reference sequence). The CDR3 runs to 12 residues. In DNA form, the CDR3 reads TGCAGTGCCCCGGGACTCCTTAATGAGCAGTTCTTC. Translating gives CSAPGLLNEQFF.

The chain recombines TRBV2 with TRBJ1-3; 7 nucleotides agree with TRBD1. The CDR3 spans 14 residues. CDR1 is SNHLY and CDR2 is FYNNEI in the germline V gene. Germline trimming cut 5 bases from V and 7 bases from J; bases unmatched to any gene: 8. The CDR3 bases are TGTGCCAGCAGTCCTACGGGACAGTTGAACACCATATATTTT. As protein: CASSPTGQLNTIYF.

This clonotype was observed a few times. This chain connects TRBV15 to TRBJ2-7, with TRBD1 matching 9 bases. CDR3 size: 17 residues. The junction had 14 bases not matched to a gene; V was cut back by 2 bases and J by 6 bases. Germline V gene lookup returns CDR1 LNHNV and CDR2 YYDKDF (reference sequence). CDR3 bases: TGTGCCACCAGCAGACCATTTCCGGGACAGGGAGGCCTCGAGCAGTACTTC. This codes for CATSRPFPGQGGLEQYF. Full variable domain (rest looked up from reference TRBV15 and TRBJ2-7): DAMVIQNPRYQVTQFGKPVTLSCSQTLNHNVMYWYQQKSSQAPKLLFHYYDKDFNNEADTPDNFQSRRPNTSFCFLDIRSPGLGDTAMYLCATSRPFPGQGGLEQYFGPGTRLTVT.

The rearrangement links TRBV20-1 to TRBJ1-1, with a weak D call TRBD1 (5 bases). CDR1 and CDR2 (germline): DFQATT, SNEGSKA (reference sequence). The CDR3 is 16 residues long. V was cut by 2 bases and J by 1 base, with 17 bases left in between. For the CDR3, the DNA is TGCAGTGCTAGATTACCGGGAAGGGGAACGAACACTGAAGCTTTCTTT. As protein: CSARLPGRGTNTEAFF.

The rearrangement links TRBV7-9 to TRBJ1-6; D is ambiguous. V was cut by 5 bases and J by 8 bases, with 10 bases left in between. The CDR3 loop spans 13 amino acids. In germline, CDR1 is SEHNR, CDR2 FQNEAQ (reference sequence). The CDR3 here is CASSPVADSPLHF. Written as DNA, the CDR3 is TGTGCCAGCAGCCCCGTAGCCGATTCACCCCTCCACTTT. Full variable domain (outside the CDR3, taken from reference TRBV7-9 and TRBJ1-6): DTGVSQNPRHKITKRGQNVTFRCDPISEHNRLYWYRQTLGQGPEFLTYFQNEAQLEKSRLLSDRFSAERPKGSFSTLEIQRTEQGDSAMYLCASSPVADSPLHFGNGTRLTVT.

V and J are TRBV10-3 and TRBJ1-5; possibly TRBD1 for D (5 bases). Germline-derived CDR1 and CDR2 are ENHRY and SYGVKD. The germline V and J ends were trimmed by 0 bases and 4 bases, with 10 bases remaining between them. The CDR3 runs 15 residues. For the CDR3, the DNA is TGTGCCATCAGTGAGTCGGGGAGGGGAAATCAGCCCCAGCATTTT. This translates into CAISESGRGNQPQHF.

In its sample, this clonotype was seen a few times. The gene calls are TRBV9 and TRBJ2-3; D may be TRBD1 or TRBD2 (7 bases each). The length of the CDR3 is 15 residues. CDR1 SGDLS and CDR2 YYNGEE come from the germline V gene. V lost 4 bases to trimming and J lost 1 base, with 13 bases between them. The CDR3 nucleotides are TGTGCCAGCAGCCCAGGGGGGGGGGGCACAGATACGCAGTATTTT. Its translation: CASSPGGGGTDTQYF.